The 32 T cell receptor beta chains reported below all come from one sample, sequenced in a study of blood T cell repertoires in COVID-19. TCRdb's copy holds only in-frame clones and misses some; the assay was immunoSEQ multiplex PCR. This sample has a few hundred thousand clones, with over 75% found just once. The sample consisted of PBMCs or T cells enriched from blood (not recorded which). All receptors come from a woman between 40 and 50 years old who had recovered from COVID-19.

V is TRBV18 and J is TRBJ1-3; TRBD1 aligns across 7 bases. The CDR3 covers 16 residues. V was clipped by 2 bases and J by 0 bases; unmatched bases: 4. Germline V gene data show CDR1 as KGHSH and CDR2 as LQKENI. CDR3 coding DNA: TGTGCCAGCTCACCAAGGACAGGACTCTCTGGAAACACCATATATTTT. This codes for CASSPRTGLSGNTIYF.

This clone was detected a few times. The chain carries TRBV11-3 and TRBJ2-1; D may be TRBD2 (5 bases). The V and J ends lost 0 bases and 8 bases respectively, with 11 bases between them. Germline CDR1 SGHNT, CDR2 YENEEA. This CDR3 is 14 amino acids long. CDR3 sequence: CASSLDHGSDEQFF. CDR3 in DNA: TGTGCCAGCAGCTTAGATCACGGTAGCGATGAGCAGTTCTTC.

The genes are TRBV5-4 and TRBJ2-3; 7 bases align to TRBD1. Germline trimming cut 3 bases from V and 3 bases from J; bases unmatched to any gene: 1. Germline values: CDR1 SGHNT, CDR2 YYREEE (reference sequence). The CDR3 spans 13 residues. For the CDR3, the DNA is TGTGCCAGCAGCTCGACAGGGACAGATACGCAGTATTTT. Translation gives CASSSTGTDTQYF.

J is TRBJ2-2 and V is TRBV11-2, with 8 bases that match TRBD2. Germline loops: CDR1 SGHAT, CDR2 FQNNGV. The V gene end was trimmed by 6 bases and the J gene end by 6 bases; junction bases not matched to a gene: 6. The CDR3 contains 14 residues. The CDR3 protein is CASRPRGGAGELFF. The CDR3, as DNA: TGTGCCAGCAGACCTCGGGGGGGAGCCGGGGAGCTGTTTTTT.

V gene TRBV12-5 combines with J gene TRBJ2-5; 15 nucleotides match TRBD2. J gave up 5 bases and V 5 bases, and 6 bases lay outside the gene matches. The CDR3 contains 16 residues. CDR1 and CDR2 from the germline V gene are LGHNT and FRNRAP. Here the CDR3 reads CASGLGLAGGLETQYF. The CDR3 DNA follows: TGTGCTAGTGGTCTCGGACTAGCGGGGGGGCTTGAGACCCAGTACTTC. Full variable domain (remainder filled in from reference TRBV12-5 and TRBJ2-5): DARVTQTPRHKVTEMGQEVTMRCQPILGHNTVFWYRQTMMQGLELLAYFRNRAPLDDSGMPKDRFSAEMPDATLATLKIQPSEPRDSAVYFCASGLGLAGGLETQYFGPGTRLLVL.

This chain connects TRBV19 to TRBJ1-3, with no clear D. The germline gives CDR1 LNHDA, CDR2 SQIVND (reference sequence). V was clipped by 2 bases and J by 7 bases, with 9 bases between them. CDR3 length equals 13 residues. The CDR3 spells CASSIKLRNTIYF. The CDR3 coding sequence is TGTGCCAGTAGTATAAAACTGCGGAACACCATATATTTT.

This chain links TRBV2 with TRBJ1-3; the D gene is possibly TRBD1 (5 bases). V was trimmed by 4 bases and J by 2 bases, leaving 6 bases between them. The CDR3 is 13 amino acids. Germline CDR1 and CDR2: SNHLY and FYNNEI. CDR3 nucleotide sequence: TGTGCCAGCAGTGGACAGACTGGAAACACCATATATTTT. Translating it yields CASSGQTGNTIYF.

The genes are TRBV11-2 and TRBJ1-1; 8 bases fit TRBD1. The germline V gene encodes CDR1 SGHAT and CDR2 FQNNGV. The length of the CDR3 is 16 residues. The junction had 9 bases not matched to a gene; V was cut back by 2 bases and J by 4 bases. CDR3 DNA sequence: TGTGCCAGCAGCTTATATCCCGGACAGGGAGTCACTGAAGCTTTCTTT. This translates into CASSLYPGQGVTEAFF.

This clone was seen just once. The V call is TRBV20-1, the J call TRBJ2-5; 7 nucleotides line up with TRBD2. Germline CDR1 DFQATT, CDR2 SNEGSKA (reference sequence). The V gene end was trimmed by 3 bases and the J gene end by 5 bases; junction bases not matched to a gene: 9. The CDR3 extends over 14 amino acids. This CDR3 is CSASKTGGRETQYF. The CDR3 DNA follows: TGCAGTGCTAGTAAAACGGGGGGTCGCGAGACCCAGTACTTC.

V and J are TRBV7-2 and TRBJ2-5; no clear D. This CDR3 spans 13 amino acids. CDR1 SGHTA and CDR2 FQGNSA come from the germline V gene. The V end lost 4 bases, the J end lost 0 bases, and 6 bases lay between the germline ends. CDR3 sequence: CASSYTYQETQYF. The CDR3 bases are TGTGCCAGCAGCTACACGTACCAAGAGACCCAGTACTTC. Complete variable domain (other parts from reference TRBV7-2 and TRBJ2-5): GAGVSQSPSNKVTEKGKDVELRCDPISGHTALYWYRQSLGQGLEFLIYFQGNSAPDKSGLPSDRFSAERTGGSVSTLTIQRTQQEDSAVYLCASSYTYQETQYFGPGTRLLVL.

The chain uses TRBV11-2 and TRBJ1-2; 7 bases align to TRBD1. The CDR3 covers 15 residues. V lost 0 bases and J lost 2; bases outside the gene matches: 3. The germline V gene has CDR1 SGHAT and CDR2 FQNNGV. The CDR3 region has the DNA TGTGCCAGCAGCTTAGACAGGGGGTCAAACTATGGCTACACCTTC. Its translation is CASSLDRGSNYGYTF. Full variable domain (missing parts from reference TRBV11-2 and TRBJ1-2): EAGVAQSPRYKIIEKRQSVAFWCNPISGHATLYWYQQILGQGPKLLIQFQNNGVVDDSQLPKDRFSAERLKGVDSTLKIQPAKLEDSAVYLCASSLDRGSNYGYTFGSGTRLTVV.

The J gene is TRBJ2-3, the V gene TRBV4-3; 9 nucleotides align to TRBD2. Germline CDR1 reads LGHNA; CDR2 reads YSLEER. V gave up 1 base and J gave up 2 bases; unmatched junction bases: 7. This CDR3 region has 17 residues. CDR3 protein: CASSQGGTSGPTDTQYF. The CDR3 region has the DNA TGCGCCAGCAGCCAAGGGGGCACTAGCGGGCCCACAGATACGCAGTATTTT.

This clone was recorded once. The V gene is TRBV28, the J gene TRBJ2-1, with no clear D. CDR3 length equals 13 residues. V was pared by 2 bases and J by 5 bases, with 7 bases between. In germline, CDR1 is MDHEN, CDR2 SYDVKM. The CDR3 nucleotides read TGTGCCAGCAGTTTAGGCCAACACAATGAGCAGTTCTTC. Its protein is CASSLGQHNEQFF.

The genes are TRBV4-1 and TRBJ1-5, with D unresolved. The V end was cut by 0 bases, the J end by 7 bases, with 7 bases between. Germline V CDR1 and CDR2: MGHRA, YSYEKL. This CDR3 comprises 13 residues. CDR3 DNA sequence: TGCGCCAGCAGCCAAGATTGGGCCCAGCCCCAGCATTTT. As protein: CASSQDWAQPQHF.

The chain is built from TRBV24-1 and TRBJ2-7; 9 positions match TRBD1. The CDR3 has 16 residues. Germline V gene sequence: CDR1 KGHDR, CDR2 SFDVKD. V shed 4 bases, J shed 1 base, and the junction held 7 bases outside the gene matches. Here the CDR3 reads CATSDPGQGNSYEQYF. As DNA, the CDR3 is TGTGCCACCAGTGACCCCGGACAGGGGAATTCCTACGAGCAGTACTTC.

The CDR3 is CATSQGDYGYTF. In DNA, the CDR3 is TGTGCCACCAGCCAGGGTGACTATGGCTACACCTTC. The V and J genes are TRBV15 and TRBJ1-2, with D perhaps TRBD1 (5 bases). The CDR3 totals 12 residues. Germline V CDR1 and CDR2: LNHNV, YYDKDF (reference sequence). V gave up 5 bases and J gave up 3 bases, with 7 bases separating them.

The J gene is TRBJ2-5, the V gene TRBV7-2, with a tentative D call TRBD2 (5 bases). With 1 base removed from V and 2 bases from J, the gap between germline ends came to 14 bases. This CDR3 contains 16 residues. Germline V gives CDR1 SGHTA, CDR2 FQGNSA. CDR3 sequence: CASSLGSGRGQETQYF. DNA of the CDR3: TGTGCCAGCAGCTTAGGGAGCGGTCGCGGACAAGAGACCCAGTACTTC. Full variable domain (remainder filled in from reference TRBV7-2 and TRBJ2-5): GAGVSQSPSNKVTEKGKDVELRCDPISGHTALYWYRQSLGQGLEFLIYFQGNSAPDKSGLPSDRFSAERTGGSVSTLTIQRTQQEDSAVYLCASSLGSGRGQETQYFGPGTRLLVL.

The count of this clone is one. V is TRBV3-1 (or the pseudogene TRBV3-2) and J is TRBJ1-2, with 7 bases aligning to TRBD1. The germline V gene encodes CDR1 LGHDT and CDR2 YNNKEL (reference sequence). This CDR3 contains 14 residues. V lost 3 bases, J lost 4 bases, and 5 bases stayed unmatched. CDR3 residues: CASSHSDRVYGYTF. CDR3 sequence (DNA): TGTGCCAGCAGCCATTCTGACAGGGTCTATGGCTACACCTTC.

V gene TRBV20-1 combines with J gene TRBJ2-5; tentatively, D is TRBD2 (7 bases). Trimming took off 5 bases at V and 7 bases at J, with 11 bases between the two ends. This CDR3 contains 11 residues. CDR1 and CDR2 from the germline V gene are DFQATT and SNEGSKA (reference sequence). The CDR3 loop is CSAGGGGTQYF. For the CDR3, the DNA is TGCAGTGCTGGAGGGGGGGGGACCCAGTACTTC.

This clone turned up a few times. The chain is built from TRBV5-6 and TRBJ1-2; TRBD1 matches at 8 bases. Germline V gene data show CDR1 as SGHDT and CDR2 as YYEEEE. The CDR3 has 13 amino acids. The trim removed 4 bases at V and 4 bases at J, leaving 3 bases unmatched. The CDR3 loop reads CASSPDRAYGYTF. For the CDR3, the DNA is TGTGCCAGCAGCCCGGACAGGGCCTATGGCTACACCTTC.

This chain connects TRBV5-4 to TRBJ2-3; 7 bases map to TRBD2. The J segment lost 4 bases and the V segment lost 4 bases, leaving 9 bases of the junction unmatched. From germline, CDR1 is SGHNT and CDR2 YYREEE (reference sequence). This CDR3 has 15 amino acids. CDR3 protein: CASSPTMGGADTQYF. CDR3 in DNA: TGTGCCAGCAGCCCTACCATGGGGGGGGCAGATACGCAGTATTTT.

The CDR3 bases are TGTGCCAGTAGTATAGGGCGGGAGGGATACAATGAGCAGTTCTTC. Its translation is CASSIGREGYNEQFF. This sequence joins TRBV19 and TRBJ2-1; TRBD2 agrees at 9 bases. CDR3 size: 15 residues. Germline V gives CDR1 LNHDA, CDR2 SQIVND (reference sequence). The V gene end was trimmed by 1 base and the J gene end by 4 bases; junction bases not matched to a gene: 2.

This chain connects TRBV7-2 to TRBJ1-2; 8 bases are a match to TRBD1. Trimming took 1 base from V and 8 from J; bases not matched to a gene: 6. The length of the CDR3 is 14 residues. CDR1 and CDR2 from the germline V gene are SGHTA and FQGNSA. The CDR3 is CASSLGRQGYGYTF. The CDR3 DNA reads TGTGCCAGCAGCTTAGGTAGACAGGGGTACGGCTACACCTTC. Full variable domain (missing parts from reference TRBV7-2 and TRBJ1-2): GAGVSQSPSNKVTEKGKDVELRCDPISGHTALYWYRQSLGQGLEFLIYFQGNSAPDKSGLPSDRFSAERTGGSVSTLTIQRTQQEDSAVYLCASSLGRQGYGYTFGSGTRLTVV.

The CDR3 sequence is CASSPGQGNSPLHF. CDR3 DNA: TGTGCCAGCAGCCCGGGACAGGGGAATTCACCCCTCCACTTT. The chain is built from TRBV14 and TRBJ1-6; 10 nucleotides line up with TRBD1. The CDR3 is 14 residues long. The J segment lost 7 bases and the V segment lost 4 bases, leaving 1 base of the junction unmatched. CDR1 is SGHDN, CDR2 FVKESK, per germline.

The chain has TRBV28 and TRBJ2-1, with D maybe TRBD1 (5 bases). Trimming pared 5 bases from V and 2 bases from J, leaving 10 bases between. The CDR3 has 14 residues. Germline V gene data show CDR1 as MDHEN and CDR2 as SYDVKM. The CDR3 sequence is CASSLPDTYNEQFF. Written as DNA, the CDR3 is TGTGCCAGCAGTCTCCCGGACACCTACAATGAGCAGTTCTTC.

This rearrangement joins TRBV24-1 to TRBJ1-4; 7 positions agree with TRBD1. This CDR3 is built from 16 residues. Germline CDR1 and CDR2: KGHDR and SFDVKD. Trimming took 3 bases from V and 0 from J; bases not matched to a gene: 3. The CDR3 reads CATSDGTAATNEKLFF. For the CDR3, the DNA is TGTGCCACCAGTGATGGGACAGCTGCAACTAATGAAAAACTGTTTTTT.

CDR3 amino acids: CASSVGGGLRETQYF. The CDR3 DNA follows: TGTGCCAGCAGCGTAGGCGGGGGGTTGCGGGAGACCCAGTACTTC. The V call is TRBV9, the J call TRBJ2-5; 8 bases are shared with TRBD2. The CDR3 has 15 amino acids. Germline assignment: CDR1 SGDLS and CDR2 YYNGEE. The V and J ends lost 0 bases and 5 bases, in that order; junction bases with no gene match: 6. Drawing the rest from reference TRBV9 and TRBJ2-5, the complete variable domain is DSGVTQTPKHLITATGQRVTLRCSPRSGDLSVYWYQQSLDQGLQFLIQYYNGEERAKGNILERFSAQQFPDLHSELNLSSLELGDSALYFCASSVGGGLRETQYFGPGTRLLVL.

The chain couples TRBV11-2 to TRBJ2-2; D uncertain. The CDR3 contains 15 residues. V lost 3 bases and J lost 1, with 9 bases in between. Germline V gene sequence: CDR1 SGHAT, CDR2 FQNNGV. The CDR3 DNA reads TGTGCCAGCAGCTTGGGCAACCGGAACACCGGGGAGCTGTTTTTT. Its translation is CASSLGNRNTGELFF.

The chain links TRBV5-1 to TRBJ2-1; 8 bases map to TRBD2. The CDR3 extends over 14 amino acids. Trimming took 2 bases from V and 9 from J; bases not matched to a gene: 7. Germline loops: CDR1 SGHRS, CDR2 YFSETQ. The CDR3 is CASSLSGGPFEQFF. DNA of the CDR3: TGCGCCAGCAGCTTAAGCGGGGGCCCCTTTGAGCAGTTCTTC.

The gene calls are TRBV28 and TRBJ1-3; TRBD1 agrees at 9 bases. The germline CDR1 and CDR2 sequences are MDHEN and SYDVKM. The junction had 4 bases not matched to a gene; V was cut back by 2 bases and J by 5 bases. This CDR3 is built from 15 residues. The chain's CDR3 is CASSLGGQGRNTIYF. For the CDR3, the DNA is TGTGCCAGCAGTTTAGGGGGACAGGGACGAAACACCATATATTTT.

The chain couples TRBV28 to TRBJ1-1, with no clear D. V was cut by 1 base and J by 3 bases, with 12 bases left in between. The CDR3 length is 15 residues. The germline V gene encodes CDR1 MDHEN and CDR2 SYDVKM. CDR3 residues: CASSLSRGWDTEAFF. In nucleotides, the CDR3 is TGTGCCAGCAGTTTATCCCGGGGATGGGACACTGAAGCTTTCTTT.

The rearrangement joins TRBV18 to TRBJ2-1, with D perhaps TRBD1 (6 bases). The CDR3 loop spans 16 amino acids. V was cut by 0 bases and J by 5 bases, with 14 bases left in between. Germline lookup yields CDR1 KGHSH and CDR2 LQKENI. The CDR3 region is CASSPPGPGANNEQFF. CDR3 bases: TGTGCCAGCTCACCACCAGGGCCAGGGGCGAACAATGAGCAGTTCTTC.